This T cell receptor beta chain was recorded in a study of blood T cell repertoires in COVID-19. At the level of the study: PBMCs, B-cell-depleted T cells, or T cells were the source of the cDNA or gDNA that made up the material.

V was shortened by 5 bases and J by 5 bases, with 18 bases between the two germline ends. Germline CDR1 SEHNR, CDR2 FQNEAQ (reference sequence). This CDR3 region has 15 residues. Original data processing: It was from reference gene primer amplification that nucleated cell counts were estimated. Sequencing was performed with immunoSEQ multiplex PCR; in TCRdb, only in-frame clones are kept and a portion is missing. V and J calls and clone size come straight from that table; D and trimming were deduced from the DNA. The table shows approximately 160,000 clones, with over 80% occurring only once. V gene TRBV7-9 combines with J gene TRBJ2-5; D may be TRBD1 (5 bases). Sequencing was carried out using peripheral blood. The sequence derives from a woman aged 80 or over with active or convalescent COVID-19. CDR3 sequence reads: CASSPRTSGWETQYF. The CDR3 nucleotides are TGTGCCAGCAGCCCTCGGACGTCAGGGTGGGAGACCCAGTACTTC. The full variable domain, completed using reference TRBV7-9 and TRBJ2-5, is DTGVSQNPRHKITKRGQNVTFRCDPISEHNRLYWYRQTLGQGPEFLTYFQNEAQLEKSRLLSDRFSAERPKGSFSTLEIQRTEQGDSAMYLCASSPRTSGWETQYFGPGTRLLVL.